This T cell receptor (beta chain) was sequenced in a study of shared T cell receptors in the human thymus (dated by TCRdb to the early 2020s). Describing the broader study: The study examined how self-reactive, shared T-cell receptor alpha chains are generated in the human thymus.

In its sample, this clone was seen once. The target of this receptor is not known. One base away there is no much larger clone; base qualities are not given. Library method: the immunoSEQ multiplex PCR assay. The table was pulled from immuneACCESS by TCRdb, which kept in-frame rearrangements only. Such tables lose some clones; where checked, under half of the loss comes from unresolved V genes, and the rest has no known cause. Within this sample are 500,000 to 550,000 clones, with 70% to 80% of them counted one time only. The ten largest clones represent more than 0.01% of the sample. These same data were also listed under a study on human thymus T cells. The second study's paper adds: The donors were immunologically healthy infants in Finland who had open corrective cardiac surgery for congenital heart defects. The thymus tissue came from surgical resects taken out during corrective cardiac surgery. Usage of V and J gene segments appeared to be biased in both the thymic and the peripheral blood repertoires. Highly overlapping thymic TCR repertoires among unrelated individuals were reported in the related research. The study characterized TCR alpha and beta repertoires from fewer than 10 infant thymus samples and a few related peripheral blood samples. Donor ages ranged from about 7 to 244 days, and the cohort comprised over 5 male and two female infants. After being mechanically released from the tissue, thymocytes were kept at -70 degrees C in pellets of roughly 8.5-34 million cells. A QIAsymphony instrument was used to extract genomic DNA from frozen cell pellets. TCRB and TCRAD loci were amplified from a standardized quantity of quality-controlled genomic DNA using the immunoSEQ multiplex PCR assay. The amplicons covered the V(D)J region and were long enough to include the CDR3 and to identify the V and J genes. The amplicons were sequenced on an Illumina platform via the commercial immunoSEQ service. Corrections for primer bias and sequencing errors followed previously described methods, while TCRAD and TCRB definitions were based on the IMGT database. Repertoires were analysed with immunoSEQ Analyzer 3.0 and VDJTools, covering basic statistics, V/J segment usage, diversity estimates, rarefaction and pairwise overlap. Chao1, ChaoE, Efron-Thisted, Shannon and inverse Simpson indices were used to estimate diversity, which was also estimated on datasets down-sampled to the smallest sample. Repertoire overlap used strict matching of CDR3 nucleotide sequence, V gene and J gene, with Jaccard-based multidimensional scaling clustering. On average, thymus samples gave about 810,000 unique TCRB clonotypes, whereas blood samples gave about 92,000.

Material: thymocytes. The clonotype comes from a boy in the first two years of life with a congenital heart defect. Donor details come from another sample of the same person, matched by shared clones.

The bases are TGTGCCAGCAGCCCAACCCCGGGACTAGCGACCTACGAGCAGTACTTC. This sequence encodes CASSPTPGLATYEQYF. Here the chain combines TRBV7-4 and TRBJ2-7, and 10 junctional nucleotides match TRBD2. Looking up the germline V gene yields CDR1 SGHVT and CDR2 SQSDAQ. Its CDR3 holds 16 amino acids, cysteine through phenylalanine. The kept DNA is CDR3 alone, 48 bases in frame from the first base. Here V drops 5 bases and J drops 2 bases, and the junction holds 9 bases not matched to any gene.